Presented here are 29 T cell receptor beta chains from one specimen sequenced in a study of blood T cells in healthy people across ages. Next came a second PCR, run for roughly 6 to 11 cycles, which used a sample-barcoded 5' primer along with a J-beta primer mix. TCRdb re-called the 5' RACE reads through MiXCR, storing one row per CDR3 protein. The table has 1.5 million to 2 million distinct CDR3 sequences, about 35% seen once. The sequenced sample consisted of blood. The receptors were sampled from a woman in her 30s in good health.

The chain is built from TRBV6-6 and TRBJ2-4; the D gene is possibly TRBD2 (6 bases). Germline lookup yields CDR1 MNHNY and CDR2 SVGAGI (reference sequence). The CDR3 covers 15 residues. Trimming cost V 6 bases and J 13 bases, with 25 bases left between them. Written as DNA, the CDR3 is TGTGCCAGCAGCCGAAGCTTAGGGGAATCGGGGGAGCAGTACTTC. As protein: CASSRSLGESGEQYF.

About this clonotype itself: One end of the junction is discordant with germline, which a read error may explain. The chain uses TRBV7-2 and TRBJ2-7; the D gene is possibly TRBD2 (6 bases). CDR3 length: 15 residues. Germline CDR1 is SGHTA and CDR2 is FQGNSA. CDR3 nucleotides: TGTGCCAGCAGCTTAGCGGGAGGACATTCGTACGTGCAGTACTTC. This translates into CASSLAGGHSYVQYF.

This clonotype was observed a few times. This chain links TRBV11-2 with TRBJ2-5; 9 nucleotides agree with TRBD2. V shed 3 bases, J shed 8 bases, and the junction held 7 bases outside the gene matches. CDR3 length: 14 amino acids. The V gene's germline CDR1 is SGHAT and CDR2 FQNNGV. The DNA of the CDR3 is TGTGCCAGCAGCTTGGGACTAGCTGGACTAACCCAGTACTTC. This translates into CASSLGLAGLTQYF. Full variable domain (remainder filled in from reference TRBV11-2 and TRBJ2-5): EAGVAQSPRYKIIEKRQSVAFWCNPISGHATLYWYQQILGQGPKLLIQFQNNGVVDDSQLPKDRFSAERLKGVDSTLKIQPAKLEDSAVYLCASSLGLAGLTQYFGPGTRLLVL.

This chain connects TRBV9 to TRBJ1-1, with a weak D call TRBD1 (5 bases). Between the trimmed V and J ends, which lost 3 bases and 2 bases, there was a span of 17 bases. Per the germline V gene, CDR1 is SGDLS and CDR2 is YYNGEE. The CDR3 runs 16 residues. CDR3 in DNA: TGTGCCAGCAGCGCCGACCTCAGGGAAATAAACACTGAAGCTTTCTTT. This translates into CASSADLREINTEAFF.

The chain combines TRBV28 with TRBJ1-2; TRBD1 is a possible D gene (5 bases). CDR1 is MDHEN and CDR2 is SYDVKM in the germline V gene. V shed 6 bases and J shed 2 bases, with 16 bases lying between them. The length of the CDR3 is 15 residues. CDR3 region: CASRFPAGTNYGYTF. The CDR3 nucleotides are TGTGCCAGCAGATTCCCGGCAGGGACCAACTATGGCTACACCTTC.

This sequence joins TRBV20-1 and TRBJ2-1; 8 positions agree with TRBD2. There are 16 residues in the CDR3. The trim removed 6 bases at V and 4 bases at J, leaving 14 bases unmatched. In germline, CDR1 is DFQATT, CDR2 SNEGSKA (reference sequence). CDR3 amino acids: CSARGDGTSSYNEQFF. The CDR3 region has the DNA TGCAGTGCACGGGGAGACGGGACTAGTTCATACAATGAGCAGTTCTTC.

This chain joins TRBV18 and TRBJ2-7; 10 positions match TRBD1. Germline V gene lookup returns CDR1 KGHSH and CDR2 LQKENI. The length of the CDR3 is 13 residues. With V trimmed by 6 bases and J by 7 bases, 6 bases remained unmatched. DNA of the CDR3: TGTGCCAGCTCGCTCGACAGGGGGCTTGAGCAGTACTTC. Amino acid sequence: CASSLDRGLEQYF.

The chain uses TRBV28 and TRBJ1-2; D possibly corresponds to TRBD1 (5 bases). From germline, CDR1 is MDHEN and CDR2 SYDVKM. The V and J ends lost 5 bases and 5 bases respectively, with 15 bases between them. The CDR3 has 14 amino acids. CDR3 DNA sequence: TGTGCCAGCAGTCCCCGCGGGGGACCTTATGGCTACACCTTC. Translating gives CASSPRGGPYGYTF.

This chain connects TRBV9 to TRBJ2-3; D not certain. This CDR3 region has 14 residues. CDR1 is SGDLS and CDR2 is YYNGEE in the germline V gene. Trimming stripped 0 bases from V and 2 bases from J, with 7 bases between. The DNA of the CDR3 is TGTGCCAGCAGCGTAGGGCGGAACACAGATACGCAGTATTTT. This codes for CASSVGRNTDTQYF.

DNA for the CDR3: TGCAGTGCTCCAGGGGGAACTAGCATTTACAATGAGCAGTTCTTC. This encodes CSAPGGTSIYNEQFF. The chain links TRBV20-1 to TRBJ2-1, with D possibly being TRBD1 (7 bases). CDR3 length: 15 amino acids. The germline gives CDR1 DFQATT, CDR2 SNEGSKA (reference sequence). Trimming left V 5 bases short and J 4 bases short, with 18 bases between.

The V gene is TRBV7-2, the J gene TRBJ2-3; a weak D match, TRBD1 (6 bases). CDR1 SGHTA and CDR2 FQGNSA come from the germline V gene. The CDR3 runs to 16 residues. V was pared by 5 bases and J by 4 bases, with 19 bases between. This CDR3 reads CASSPNGGRVADTQYF. The CDR3 DNA sequence: TGTGCCAGCAGCCCAAATGGGGGCAGGGTGGCAGATACGCAGTATTTT.

This clonotype has a count of ten or more. The rearrangement uses TRBV29-1 and TRBJ2-5, with 9 positions matching TRBD1. V shed 8 bases and J 4 bases; nucleotides not matched to a gene: 14. The length of the CDR3 is 15 residues. Germline V lookup: CDR1 SQVTM, CDR2 ANQGSEA. This chain's CDR3 is CSSADNRGLVETQYF. The CDR3, as DNA: TGCAGCTCGGCCGACAACAGGGGGCTTGTAGAGACCCAGTACTTC.

Worth noting for this clonotype: A read error is possible here, since a much larger clone lies one base away. The chain recombines TRBV18 with TRBJ2-3, with D maybe TRBD1 (6 bases). CDR3 length: 15 amino acids. The ends were cut back, 0 bases at V and 5 bases at J, with 12 bases in the middle. Germline CDR1 is KGHSH and CDR2 is LQKENI. The CDR3 protein is CASSPPVGAVDTQYF. The DNA for the CDR3 is TGTGCCAGCTCACCACCCGTGGGGGCCGTAGATACGCAGTATTTT.

To note about this clonotype: This may arise from a read error, as a much more abundant clone is one base away. The rearrangement links TRBV9 to TRBJ2-1, with D possibly TRBD1 on 6 matching bases. In germline, CDR1 is SGDLS, CDR2 YYNGEE. CDR3 length: 16 residues. CDR3 in DNA: TGTGCCAGCAGCGTAGCCCTCCAGGGGTCCTACAGTGAGCAGTTCTTC. Translated, it gives CASSVALQGSYSEQFF. Full variable domain (outside the CDR3, taken from reference TRBV9 and TRBJ2-1): DSGVTQTPKHLITATGQRVTLRCSPRSGDLSVYWYQQSLDQGLQFLIQYYNGEERAKGNILERFSAQQFPDLHSELNLSSLELGDSALYFCASSVALQGSYSEQFFGPGTRLTVL.

This clonotype was seen only a few times. The chain combines TRBV7-9 with TRBJ2-4; D perhaps matches TRBD2 (6 bases). The DNA matches TRBJ2-7 better at its end, which makes the J call doubtful. The CDR3 consists of 13 residues. Germline V gives CDR1 SEHNR, CDR2 FQNEAQ (reference sequence). DNA for the CDR3: TGTGCCAGCAGCTTAGGCGGGGACGGCGAGCAGTACTTC. This translates into CASSLGGDGEQYF.

There are a few counts of this clonotype. V gene TRBV27 combines with J gene TRBJ2-3; TRBD2 aligns across 14 bases. V lost 6 bases to trimming and J lost 3 bases; unmatched junction nucleotides: 14. CDR1 is MNHEY, CDR2 SMNVEV, per germline (reference sequence). CDR3 length: 19 residues. The CDR3 loop reads CASRPGLAGVMSWTDTQYF. CDR3 DNA sequence: TGTGCCAGCAGACCGGGACTAGCGGGAGTAATGAGTTGGACAGATACGCAGTATTTT.

This clonotype was observed at least ten times. The CDR3 DNA is TGCGCCAGCAGCCAAGTAGGCGACCATGAGCAGTTCTTC. This translates into CASSQVGDHEQFF. The V and J genes are TRBV4-1 and TRBJ2-1; D gene ambiguous. The CDR3 runs 13 residues. V was clipped by 1 base and J by 8 bases, with 9 bases between them. Germline V gives CDR1 MGHRA, CDR2 YSYEKL.

The chain links TRBV9 to TRBJ2-7; TRBD1 matches 10 bases. V gave up 7 bases and J gave up 1 base; unmatched junction bases: 8. The CDR3 extends over 15 amino acids. CDR1 and CDR2 (germline): SGDLS, YYNGEE. CDR3 in amino acids: CASPIQGQGSYEQYF. The DNA of the CDR3 is TGTGCCAGCCCCATTCAGGGACAGGGGTCCTACGAGCAGTACTTC.

Only a few counts were recorded for this clonotype. The gene calls are TRBV20-1 and TRBJ2-5; 10 bases are a match to TRBD1. J lost 3 bases, V lost 5 bases, and 9 bases had no gene match. The CDR3 has 15 amino acids. CDR1 and CDR2 (germline): DFQATT, SNEGSKA (reference sequence). Here the CDR3 DNA reads TGCAGTGCTTTCGCCTTAGGGACAGGGGAAGAGACCCAGTACTTC. It specifies CSAFALGTGEETQYF.

The chain joins TRBV4-2 to TRBJ1-1, with 7 bases fitting TRBD1. The CDR3 length is 16 residues. The junction had 7 bases not matched to a gene; V was cut back by 3 bases and J by 0 bases. Germline V gene sequence: CDR1 LGHNA, CDR2 YNFKEQ. This CDR3 is CASSQPLTGLNTEAFF. CDR3 sequence (DNA): TGTGCCAGCAGCCAGCCCTTGACAGGGTTGAACACTGAAGCTTTCTTT.

The V call is TRBV4-2, the J call TRBJ2-7; either TRBD1 or TRBD2 may supply D (6 bases each). The germline gives CDR1 LGHNA, CDR2 YNFKEQ. V was clipped by 1 base and J by 3 bases, with 13 bases between them. The CDR3 totals 15 residues. The CDR3 sequence is CASSQVVGGSYEQYF. CDR3 DNA sequence: TGTGCCAGCAGCCAAGTAGTAGGGGGGAGCTACGAGCAGTACTTC.

The rearrangement joins TRBV27 to TRBJ1-5; 8 bases agree with TRBD1. V was pared by 2 bases and J by 9 bases, with 6 bases of the junction left unmatched. Looked up from germline, CDR1 is MNHEY and CDR2 is SMNVEV (reference sequence). CDR3 length equals 14 residues. The CDR3 DNA is TGTGCCAGCAGTTTAGGAGCAGGGGGCTGGCCCCAGCATTTT. This gives the protein CASSLGAGGWPQHF.

This clonotype came up a few times. This chain connects TRBV6-6 to TRBJ2-1, with TRBD2 matching 10 bases. CDR1 MNHNY and CDR2 SVGAGI come from the germline V gene (reference sequence). The J segment lost 0 bases and the V segment lost 5 bases, leaving 4 bases of the junction unmatched. This CDR3 has 16 residues. The DNA of the CDR3 is TGTGCCAGCAGTACTAGCGGGGTCAGCTCCTACAATGAGCAGTTCTTC. Translated: CASSTSGVSSYNEQFF.

The gene calls are TRBV7-2 and TRBJ2-7; 11 bases line up with TRBD2. Trimming at V came to 3 bases and at J to 3 bases, leaving 10 bases not matched to a gene. This CDR3 is 17 amino acids long. Germline CDR1 is SGHTA and CDR2 is FQGNSA. For the CDR3, the DNA is TGTGCCAGCAGCTTGTCTCTAGCGGGGGGCGGTCTCTACGAGCAGTACTTC. Translated: CASSLSLAGGGLYEQYF.

The CDR3 protein is CASSLAVIQGQDYGYTF. The CDR3 region has the DNA TGCGCCAGCAGCTTGGCCGTCATCCAGGGGCAGGACTATGGCTACACCTTC. This chain links TRBV5-1 with TRBJ1-2, with a tentative D call TRBD1 (6 bases). V lost 0 bases to trimming and J lost 3 bases, with 18 bases between them. The CDR3 is 17 amino acids. Germline loops: CDR1 SGHRS, CDR2 YFSETQ.

The chain carries TRBV2 and TRBJ2-2, with 7 bases fitting TRBD1. Germline assignment: CDR1 SNHLY and CDR2 FYNNEI. There are 14 residues in the CDR3. J lost 4 bases, V lost 7 bases, and 6 bases had no gene match. In DNA, the CDR3 is TGTGCCAGCAAGGACAGGACGACCACCGGGGAGCTGTTTTTT. Its protein is CASKDRTTTGELFF. Drawing the rest from reference TRBV2 and TRBJ2-2, the complete variable domain is EPEVTQTPSHQVTQMGQEVILRCVPISNHLYFYWYRQILGQKVEFLVSFYNNEISEKSEIFDDQFSVERPDGSNFTLKIRSTKLEDSAMYFCASKDRTTTGELFFGEGSRLTVL.

The chain is built from TRBV9 and TRBJ2-5; D remains unclear. The end of the DNA aligns better with TRBJ2-7, so the J call may be wrong. This CDR3 comprises 14 residues. CDR1 is SGDLS, CDR2 YYNGEE, per germline. CDR3: CASSPRQDDYEQYF. Written as DNA, the CDR3 is TGTGCCAGCAGCCCCCGGCAGGATGACTACGAGCAGTACTTC.

This CDR3 is CSARDVAGGPLNEQFF. The CDR3 coding sequence is TGCAGTGCTAGAGACGTTGCCGGGGGGCCACTCAATGAGCAGTTCTTC. This chain uses TRBV20-1 with TRBJ2-1, with D maybe TRBD2 (7 bases). V was cut by 0 bases and J by 6 bases, with 18 bases left in between. The CDR3 has 16 amino acids. The germline V gene has CDR1 DFQATT and CDR2 SNEGSKA (reference sequence).

This clonotype appeared a few times. The chain employs TRBV12-3 or TRBV12-4 and TRBJ1-1; 7 positions match TRBD1. This CDR3 has 15 amino acids. Trimming removed 6 bases from V and 1 base from J; junction bases left unmatched: 8. As DNA, the CDR3 is TGTGCCAGCAGCCCTGAGGGACAGAAGAACACTGAAGCTTTCTTT. Amino acids: CASSPEGQKNTEAFF.